The 28 T cell receptor beta chains below come from one sample, sequenced in a study of cytomegalovirus exposure and HLA in healthy donors. The PCR had 60 Vbeta and 13 Jbeta primers. Using immunoSEQ multiplex PCR, the repertoire was profiled, and TCRdb retains in-frame clones only, with some absent. The sample carries roughly 120,000 clones, about 70% recorded once. Material: PBMCs. The receptors were sampled from a woman aged 40 to 55 in good health and CMV-seropositive.

V gene TRBV30 combines with J gene TRBJ2-1; weak D call: TRBD2 (5 bases). The germline V gene has CDR1 GTSNPN and CDR2 SVGIG (reference sequence). The CDR3 runs 14 residues. V was cut by 0 bases and J by 9 bases, with 15 bases left in between. This CDR3 reads CAWSVIVAGGEQFF. The CDR3 DNA reads TGTGCCTGGAGTGTAATTGTGGCAGGAGGTGAGCAGTTCTTC.

The V and J genes are TRBV4-3 and TRBJ2-4; weak D call: TRBD1 (6 bases). Trimming pared 0 bases from V and 6 bases from J, leaving 15 bases between. CDR1 is LGHNA, CDR2 YSLEER, per germline. The CDR3 runs to 16 residues. CDR3 nucleotide sequence: TGCGCCAGCAGCCAAGATGGGCAGGGACACGGAAACATTCAGTACTTC. It codes for CASSQDGQGHGNIQYF.

This clone turned up a few times. V usage is TRBV19 and J usage is TRBJ1-5; no firm D call. The CDR3 has 13 residues. In germline, CDR1 is LNHDA, CDR2 SQIVND (reference sequence). Trimming pared 3 bases from V and 4 bases from J, leaving 7 bases between. The CDR3 reads CASSISPNQPQHF. DNA for the CDR3: TGTGCCAGTAGTATTTCCCCTAATCAGCCCCAGCATTTT.

The chain joins TRBV18 to TRBJ1-6; D remains ambiguous. Germline V gene lookup returns CDR1 KGHSH and CDR2 LQKENI. V was trimmed by 6 bases and J by 8 bases, leaving 11 bases between them. This CDR3 spans 13 amino acids. CDR3 in DNA: TGTGCCAGCTCCCTATCCGTGGATTCACCCCTCCACTTT. Translated: CASSLSVDSPLHF.

Turning to this clone: An end of the junction does not agree with germline; a read error may underlie this. J is TRBJ2-1 and V is TRBV29-1; D ambiguous. This CDR3 has 14 amino acids. Germline CDR1 SQVTM, CDR2 ANQGSEA. For the CDR3, the DNA is TGCAGCGTCGAAGGCGGAAAAGGAGTTGATGAGCAGTTCTTC. This translates into CSVEGGKGVDEQFF.

V is TRBV4-2 and J is TRBJ2-3; tentative D call: TRBD2 (7 bases). V lost 1 base to trimming and J lost 6 bases, with 20 bases between them. The CDR3 sequence is 17 residues long. Germline V gene sequence: CDR1 LGHNA, CDR2 YNFKEQ. This CDR3 reads CASSQVGRGKSGDTQYF. Written as DNA, the CDR3 is TGTGCCAGCAGCCAAGTAGGGAGGGGGAAGAGTGGCGATACGCAGTATTTT.

The rearrangement uses TRBV7-9 and TRBJ1-1; no firm D call. The CDR3 is made up of 14 amino acids. Germline V lookup: CDR1 SEHNR, CDR2 FQNEAQ (reference sequence). V lost 0 bases and J 1 base, leaving 6 bases between the germline ends. CDR3 coding DNA: TGTGCCAGCAGCTTAGCGTCAGGGAACACTGAAGCTTTCTTT. Translated: CASSLASGNTEAFF.

The chain has TRBV7-2 and TRBJ2-1; 8 nucleotides align to TRBD2. Germline trimming cut 5 bases from V and 5 bases from J; bases unmatched to any gene: 8. Germline loops: CDR1 SGHTA, CDR2 FQGNSA. The CDR3 is 15 residues long. In DNA, the CDR3 is TGTGCCAGCAGCCTATCCGGGACTAGTGACAATGAGCAGTTCTTC. Translated: CASSLSGTSDNEQFF.

The chain couples TRBV5-4 to TRBJ2-7; 9 positions match TRBD1. Germline V gene lookup returns CDR1 SGHNT and CDR2 YYREEE (reference sequence). With V trimmed by 4 bases and J by 4 bases, 3 bases remained unmatched. This CDR3 region has 13 residues. CDR3 nucleotide sequence: TGTGCCAGCAGCCGGGACAGGGAATACGAGCAGTACTTC. This encodes CASSRDREYEQYF. Complete variable domain (other parts from reference TRBV5-4 and TRBJ2-7): ETGVTQSPTHLIKTRGQQVTLRCSSQSGHNTVSWYQQALGQGPQFIFQYYREEENGRGNFPPRFSGLQFPNYSSELNVNALELDDSALYLCASSRDREYEQYFGPGTRLTVT.

J is TRBJ1-3 and V is TRBV9; D remains unclear. The CDR3 sequence is 15 residues long. The V and J ends lost 3 bases and 0 bases respectively, with 10 bases between them. Germline CDR1 reads SGDLS; CDR2 reads YYNGEE. CDR3 sequence: CASSGAAGSGNTIYF. The CDR3, as DNA: TGTGCCAGCAGCGGAGCAGCAGGCTCTGGAAACACCATATATTTT.

In its sample, this clone was seen a few times. This rearrangement joins TRBV5-6 to TRBJ1-1; D is undetermined. This CDR3 region has 16 residues. V lost 0 bases, J lost 0 bases, and 12 bases lay in between. The germline V gene has CDR1 SGHDT and CDR2 YYEEEE. The CDR3: CASSLGGSLMNTEAFF. CDR3 nucleotide sequence: TGTGCCAGCAGCTTGGGAGGCAGCCTCATGAACACTGAAGCTTTCTTT.

As DNA, the CDR3 is TGCGCCAGCAGCCACCGGGGAGGGGGGAGCTACGAGCAGTACTTC. Translating gives CASSHRGGGSYEQYF. The rearrangement links TRBV4-3 to TRBJ2-7; D perhaps matches TRBD2 (7 bases). The CDR3 runs to 15 residues. The germline V gene has CDR1 LGHNA and CDR2 YSLEER. Trimming pared 3 bases from V and 3 bases from J, leaving 15 bases between.

This chain links TRBV18 with TRBJ2-7; 9 positions match TRBD2. The germline gives CDR1 KGHSH, CDR2 LQKENI. V was pared by 3 bases and J by 1 base, with 4 bases of the junction left unmatched. This CDR3 contains 15 residues. Here the CDR3 DNA reads TGTGCCAGCTCACCTGTTAGCGGGGGTTCCTACGAGCAGTACTTC. It specifies CASSPVSGGSYEQYF.

This clone was counted only a few times. V gene TRBV2 combines with J gene TRBJ2-7; TRBD1 matches 11 bases. Per germline, CDR1 SNHLY and CDR2 FYNNEI. The CDR3 contains 17 residues. V lost 8 bases, J lost 2 bases, and 14 bases stayed unmatched. CDR3 sequence: CASRQFRGQGAAYEQYF. CDR3 sequence (DNA): TGTGCCAGCCGTCAGTTTAGAGGACAGGGGGCGGCCTACGAGCAGTACTTC. Supplemented by reference TRBV2 and TRBJ2-7, the full variable domain reads EPEVTQTPSHQVTQMGQEVILRCVPISNHLYFYWYRQILGQKVEFLVSFYNNEISEKSEIFDDQFSVERPDGSNFTLKIRSTKLEDSAMYFCASRQFRGQGAAYEQYFGPGTRLTVT.

The chain carries TRBV6-1 and TRBJ1-2; maybe TRBD1 (5 bases). This CDR3 is built from 13 residues. The V and J ends lost 7 bases and 0 bases respectively, with 9 bases between them. Germline-derived CDR1 and CDR2 are MNHNS and SASEGT. The DNA for the CDR3 is TGTGCCAGCACCAACAGGACTAACTATGGCTACACCTTC. Protein: CASTNRTNYGYTF.

The chain links TRBV5-4 to TRBJ1-1; 11 bases agree with TRBD1. With 2 bases clipped from V and 4 bases from J, the junction kept 1 base outside the gene matches. Germline-derived CDR1 and CDR2 are SGHNT and YYREEE (reference sequence). CDR3 length: 14 amino acids. The CDR3 spells CASSFGTGGTEAFF. The CDR3 DNA sequence: TGTGCCAGCAGCTTTGGGACAGGGGGCACTGAAGCTTTCTTT.

Only a few counts were recorded for this clone. The chain recombines TRBV5-1 with TRBJ2-2; 8 bases align to TRBD2. The CDR3 length is 15 residues. V was clipped by 3 bases and J by 6 bases; unmatched bases: 7. Germline assignment: CDR1 SGHRS and CDR2 YFSETQ. CDR3 nucleotides: TGCGCCAGCAGCTGGGGTGGAGCGGGGGCCGGGGAGCTGTTTTTT. Translating it yields CASSWGGAGAGELFF.

The chain recombines TRBV7-6 with TRBJ1-1; 7 bases are a match to TRBD1. The CDR3 is 16 amino acids. Germline V gene lookup returns CDR1 SGHVS and CDR2 FNYEAQ. J was trimmed by 0 bases and V by 1 base; bases with no gene match: 5. The CDR3 region is CASSLDGTALNTEAFF. The DNA of the CDR3 is TGTGCCAGCAGCTTAGACGGGACAGCTTTGAACACTGAAGCTTTCTTT.

The J gene is TRBJ1-6, the V gene TRBV19; weak D call: TRBD1 (5 bases). Germline CDR1 LNHDA, CDR2 SQIVND (reference sequence). The CDR3 spans 14 residues. V dropped 7 bases and J dropped 3 bases, with 10 bases sitting between them. The CDR3 spells CASTAGRYNSPLHF. DNA of the CDR3: TGTGCCAGTACGGCGGGACGCTATAATTCACCCCTCCACTTT. Full variable domain (outside the CDR3, taken from reference TRBV19 and TRBJ1-6): DGGITQSPKYLFRKEGQNVTLSCEQNLNHDAMYWYRQDPGQGLRLIYYSQIVNDFQKGDIAEGYSVSREKKESFPLTVTSAQKNPTAFYLCASTAGRYNSPLHFGNGTRLTVT.

The chain couples TRBV15 to TRBJ1-4; 7 bases map to TRBD1. Germline V gene sequence: CDR1 LNHNV, CDR2 YYDKDF (reference sequence). V shed 2 bases and J 4 bases; nucleotides not matched to a gene: 7. This CDR3 has 16 amino acids. CDR3 DNA: TGTGCCACCAGCAGATCGGGGACAGCCTATAATGAAAAACTGTTTTTT. Residues: CATSRSGTAYNEKLFF.

This chain connects TRBV19 to TRBJ2-3; 7 positions match TRBD1. Germline CDR1 is LNHDA and CDR2 is SQIVND (reference sequence). The CDR3 has 18 amino acids. The V segment lost 2 bases and the J segment 0 bases; nucleotides outside the gene matches: 11. The CDR3 DNA follows: TGTGCCAGTAGTATAACGCGGACAGGAGCCTCTAGCACAGATACGCAGTATTTT. Translating it yields CASSITRTGASSTDTQYF.

The gene calls are TRBV6-5 and TRBJ1-2; D possibly corresponds to TRBD1 (5 bases). V dropped 6 bases and J dropped 6 bases, with 11 bases sitting between them. Germline loops: CDR1 MNHEY, CDR2 SVGAGI. The CDR3 totals 12 residues. The CDR3 coding sequence is TGTGCCAGCAGCCTGGGGGGGAATGGCTACACCTTC. Amino acid sequence: CASSLGGNGYTF.

This clone was detected once. The J gene is TRBJ2-5, the V gene TRBV6-1; 11 positions match TRBD1. The trim removed 2 bases at V and 5 bases at J, leaving 13 bases unmatched. Germline V gene data show CDR1 as MNHNS and CDR2 as SASEGT. The CDR3 is made up of 18 amino acids. The CDR3: CASSEFLLGQGARETQYF. Here the CDR3 DNA reads TGTGCCAGCAGTGAATTTCTGCTTGGACAGGGGGCAAGGGAGACCCAGTACTTC.

The gene calls are TRBV9 and TRBJ1-2; the match to TRBD1 covers 8 bases. J was trimmed by 2 bases and V by 0 bases; bases with no gene match: 18. CDR1 and CDR2 from the germline V gene are SGDLS and YYNGEE. The CDR3 is 20 residues long. The CDR3 DNA is TGTGCCAGCAGCGTAGAATGGATCCCCCCAGGGGGCCCGTCAAACTATGGCTACACCTTC. It is translated as CASSVEWIPPGGPSNYGYTF.

This clone was recorded a few times. The chain combines TRBV4-3 with TRBJ2-3; TRBD2 might be the D (6 bases). Germline V CDR1 and CDR2: LGHNA, YSLEER. CDR3 size: 15 residues. With 0 bases removed from V and 3 bases from J, the gap between germline ends came to 10 bases. This CDR3 is CASSQDWRVTDTQYF. DNA of the CDR3: TGCGCCAGCAGCCAAGATTGGAGGGTGACAGATACGCAGTATTTT.

V and J are TRBV7-9 and TRBJ1-1, with a tentative D call TRBD1 (6 bases). Trimming took off 5 bases at V and 3 bases at J, with 16 bases between the two ends. This CDR3 region has 15 residues. The germline CDR1 and CDR2 sequences are SEHNR and FQNEAQ (reference sequence). DNA of the CDR3: TGTGCCAGCAGCCATCAGGGGTTTAAGGACACTGAAGCTTTCTTT. Encoded protein: CASSHQGFKDTEAFF.

V is TRBV29-1 and J is TRBJ2-5, with TRBD1 matching 9 bases. This CDR3 contains 15 residues. V dropped 4 bases and J dropped 5; count of bases not matched to a gene: 11. The V gene's germline CDR1 is SQVTM and CDR2 ANQGSEA. The CDR3 DNA is TGCAGCGTTGGTAGCGGGTACAGGGGGCGGGAGACCCAGTACTTC. The encoded protein is CSVGSGYRGRETQYF. Combining the CDR3 with reference TRBV29-1 and TRBJ2-5 gives the whole variable domain SAVISQKPSRDICQRGTSLTIQCQVDSQVTMMFWYRQQPGQSLTLIATANQGSEATYESGFVIDKFPISRPNLTFSTLTVSNMSPEDSSIYLCSVGSGYRGRETQYFGPGTRLLVL.

The genes are TRBV7-2 and TRBJ1-5, with TRBD1 identical over 9 bases. Per the germline V gene, CDR1 is SGHTA and CDR2 is FQGNSA. The CDR3 sequence is 16 residues long. Losses at the gene ends were 3 bases for V and 5 bases for J; bases not matched to a gene: 8. The DNA for the CDR3 is TGTGCCAGCAGCTTGCACGGGACAGGGAACGATCAGCCCCAGCATTTT. This encodes CASSLHGTGNDQPQHF.